Reported below is one TCR beta chain. The CDR3 consists of 15 residues. Germline lookup yields CDR1 MNHNS and CDR2 SASEGT. Trimming stripped 1 base from V and 0 bases from J, with 9 bases between. Profiled with immunoSEQ multiplex PCR; TCRdb holds only in-frame clones, not every one. This table holds roughly 120,000 clones, around 78% found once. The sample originates from a study of blood T cell repertoires in COVID-19. The material sequenced was peripheral blood. The clonotype comes from a man aged 30-40 years with acute or convalescent COVID-19. This rearrangement joins TRBV6-1 to TRBJ1-1; D is uncertain. The CDR3 bases are TGTGCCAGCAGTGAAGTTGAGGGTTTGAACACTGAAGCTTTCTTT. Translation gives CASSEVEGLNTEAFF.